This T cell receptor (beta chain) was documented in a study of shared clonotypes between healthy human individuals. With 4 bases clipped from V and 0 bases from J, the junction kept 5 bases outside the gene matches. The germline V gene encodes CDR1 SGHAT and CDR2 FQNNGV. The CDR3 runs 16 residues. A 200 ng quantity of DNA, some 30,000 T cell genomes, went into the sorted-subset replicate PCRs. Produced via immunoSEQ multiplex PCR; TCRdb's table is partial and in-frame only. The sample yields approximately 1.9 million clones, 80% to 95% seen once. Naive CD8 isolation took CD45RO-negative cells positively selected for CCR7 and excluded terminally differentiated effector memory CD45RA+ cells.

The V call is TRBV11-2, the J call TRBJ2-5, with 10 bases fitting TRBD1. Sequenced: naive CD8+ T cells from PBMCs. This clonotype originated in a young man in good health. Some clones in this sample may be carry-over from other donors' samples. The CDR3 protein is CASSSRTGGYQETQYF. The CDR3 nucleotides are TGTGCCAGCAGCTCCAGGACAGGGGGGTACCAAGAGACCCAGTACTTC.